This is a list of T cell receptor beta chains from one sample in a study of T cell responses to AZD1222 COVID-19 vaccine. Measured with immunoSEQ multiplex PCR; TCRdb has only the in-frame clones, and not every one. The sample shows roughly 100,000 clones, 75% to 90% of them seen only once. Sequencing was performed on peripheral blood, taken on day 0 of AZD1222 vaccination. Source of these receptors: an adult in good health. CDR3s include the opening cysteine and the closing phenylalanine or tryptophan. The D gene is left open where the match is weak. Clone size is given for some rows only: seen once, a few or many times, or a class if the clone is expanded.

cdr3_length d_call j_call v_call clone_size cdr3_nt cdr3_aa
15 NA TRBJ1-4 TRBV15 NA TGTGCCACCAGCAGAGCTGGGGCCGGAGATGAAAAACTGTTTTTT CATSRAGAGDEKLFF
15 TRBD1 TRBJ2-2 TRBV10-3 NA TGTGCCATCAGTGAGTCGGGACAGGGTTCCGGGGAGCTGTTTTTT CAISESGQGSGELFF
15 NA TRBJ1-5 TRBV5-1 NA TGCGCCAGCAGCTTGACAGGCAATAGCAATCAGCCCCAGCATTTT CASSLTGNSNQPQHF
16 TRBD2 TRBJ2-4 TRBV24-1 NA TGTGCCACCAGTGATGGGAGCGGGACTGGAAAAAACATTCAGTACTTC CATSDGSGTGKNIQYF
13 NA TRBJ2-5 TRBV27 NA TGTGCCAGCAGTCCCGGGACCCCCCCCTCCCAGTACTTC CASSPGTPPSQYF
14 NA TRBJ2-7 TRBV9 NA TGTGCCAGCAGCCCCTCGTCCGGGTCCTACGAGCAGTACTTC CASSPSSGSYEQYF
14 NA TRBJ1-1 TRBV7-9 NA TGTGCCAGCAGCTTACAATGGGGGAACACTGAAGCTTTCTTT CASSLQWGNTEAFF
15 NA TRBJ2-2 TRBV27 once TGTGCCAGCAGTTTAATGGGCACTCTCACCGGGGAGCTGTTTTTT CASSLMGTLTGELFF
13 NA TRBJ1-1 TRBV29-1 NA TGCAGCGTTGAAAGCGGACAGAACACTGAAGCTTTCTTT CSVESGQNTEAFF
14 TRBD2 TRBJ2-3 TRBV6-2/TRBV6-3 NA TGTGCCAGCAGTAGCGGGAAGCGAGCAGATACGCAGTATTTT CASSSGKRADTQYF
17 TRBD2 TRBJ2-1 TRBV7-8 NA TGTGCCAGCAGCTTAGCTAATCCGGGACTAGGTAACAATGAGCAGTTCTTC CASSLANPGLGNNEQFF
15 NA TRBJ2-1 TRBV7-9 NA TGTGCCAGCCGCCCGCGGGACTCTCCTAGCAATGAGCAGTTCTTC CASRPRDSPSNEQFF
15 NA TRBJ1-2 TRBV6-5 NA TGTGCCAGCAGTTACCCGGAAGGGAGGGGCTATGGCTACACCTTC CASSYPEGRGYGYTF
13 TRBD1 TRBJ1-5 TRBV28 NA TGTGCCAGCAGGGGACAGGGGTTTCAGCCCCAGCATTTT CASRGQGFQPQHF
15 NA TRBJ2-1 TRBV4-1 NA TGCGCCAGCAGCCAAGGTGAACAGAACTACAATGAGCAGTTCTTC CASSQGEQNYNEQFF
15 NA TRBJ1-5 TRBV4-1 NA TGCGCCAGCAGCCCCCAGGACAGCTTCAATCAGCCCCAGCATTTT CASSPQDSFNQPQHF
17 TRBD1 TRBJ1-3 TRBV18 NA TGTGCCAGCTCACCACCTTCAGCCAGGGGGCATGGAAACACCATATATTTT CASSPPSARGHGNTIYF
17 TRBD2 TRBJ2-2 TRBV27 NA TGTGCCAGCAGTTTATCGCTTAGCGGGAGTCGCACCGGGGAGCTGTTTTTT CASSLSLSGSRTGELFF
15 NA TRBJ1-1 TRBV18 NA TGTGCCAGCTCACCCAAGGAGAGGGAGTTCACTGAAGCTTTCTTT CASSPKEREFTEAFF
15 TRBD1 TRBJ1-1 TRBV6-5 NA TGTGCCAGCTTCCGGGACAGGGGTTTCGGCACTGAAGCTTTCTTT CASFRDRGFGTEAFF
13 TRBD1 TRBJ2-1 TRBV12-5 NA TGTGCTAGTGCCTCGACAGGGTTGGATGAGCAGTTCTTC CASASTGLDEQFF
14 TRBD1 TRBJ1-1 TRBV7-8 NA TGTGCCAGCAGCTTAGAGACAGGGGTCACTGAAGCTTTCTTT CASSLETGVTEAFF
13 NA TRBJ1-6 TRBV10-1 few TGCGCCAGCAGTGAAGGTGCTCGATCACCCCTCCACTTT CASSEGARSPLHF
17 NA TRBJ1-1 TRBV5-5 NA TGTGCCAGCAGCCCTCGGACCCCGGGGGGGCTTGGAGGTGAAGCTTTCTTT CASSPRTPGGLGGEAFF
13 NA TRBJ2-7 TRBV5-1 NA TGCGCCAGCAGCTGGGATCCTGCCTACGAGCAGTACTTC CASSWDPAYEQYF
12 NA TRBJ1-3 TRBV7-9 NA TGTGCCAGCAGCGGAGATGGAAACACCATATATTTT CASSGDGNTIYF
14 NA TRBJ1-1 TRBV19 NA TGTGCCAGTAGTAGGCGGGGAGAGGGCACTGAAGCTTTCTTT CASSRRGEGTEAFF
14 TRBD1 TRBJ2-1 TRBV14 NA TGTGCCAGCAGACCACAGGGGCTCGGTTGGGAGCAGTTCTTC CASRPQGLGWEQFF
12 TRBD1 TRBJ2-7 TRBV2 NA TGTGCCAGCGGATCGACAGGGTACGAGCAGTACTTC CASGSTGYEQYF
14 NA TRBJ1-1 TRBV6-5 NA TGTGCCAGCAGGGACCGGAGTCTTGGCACTGAAGCTTTCTTT CASRDRSLGTEAFF
15 NA TRBJ1-4 TRBV5-1 NA TGCGCCAGCAGCCCCGAGGGGGGAGTCCGGGAAAAACTGTTTTTT CASSPEGGVREKLFF
14 TRBD1 TRBJ2-3 TRBV9 NA TGTGCCAGCAGCCGGGGACAGCTCACAGATACGCAGTATTTT CASSRGQLTDTQYF
14 NA TRBJ2-5 TRBV7-3 NA TGTGCCAGCAGCCTCGCCGGGGAAGCTGAGACCCAGTACTTC CASSLAGEAETQYF
14 NA TRBJ2-3 TRBV7-3 NA TGTGCCAGCAGCTTAGGCACTAGCACAGATACGCAGTATTTT CASSLGTSTDTQYF
17 TRBD2 TRBJ2-1 TRBV27 NA TGTGCCAGCAGTTTTTGGGAGGGGCGACTAGCGGGAGAGGGGCAGTTCTTC CASSFWEGRLAGEGQFF
13 TRBD1 TRBJ1-2 TRBV5-8 NA TGTGCCAGCAGCCTAAACCGGAGGGGGCTTAAAACCTTC CASSLNRRGLKTF
13 NA TRBJ1-1 TRBV19 NA TGTGCCAGTAGTATAGGCGCAGGGACTGAAGCTTTCTTT CASSIGAGTEAFF
14 NA TRBJ1-5 TRBV2 NA TGTGCCAGCAGAGGAGCGGTAAGCAATCAGCCCCAGCATTTT CASRGAVSNQPQHF
15 NA TRBJ1-4 TRBV15 NA TGTGCCACCAGCAGGACGGAGGGTGAGAATGAAAAACTGTTTTTT CATSRTEGENEKLFF
15 TRBD2 TRBJ2-1 TRBV7-9 NA TGTGCCAGCAGATCAAGGCTAGCGGGATACAATGAGCAGTTCTTC CASRSRLAGYNEQFF
11 NA TRBJ2-7 TRBV20-1 NA TGCAGTGCTAGAGAGGTGGCAGTCGAGTACTTC CSAREVAVEYF
17 TRBD2 TRBJ2-7 TRBV3-1/TRBV3-2 NA TGTGCCAGCAGCCAGGGGGGGACTAGCGGGCTTATTTACGAGCAGTACTTC CASSQGGTSGLIYEQYF
15 TRBD1 TRBJ1-1 TRBV5-1 NA TGCGCCAGCAGCCTACCGGGACAGCCGAACACTGAAGCTTTCTTT CASSLPGQPNTEAFF
14 NA TRBJ1-6 TRBV15 NA TGTGCCACCAGATTCTCCCAGGGGTTGTCACCCCTCCACTTT CATRFSQGLSPLHF
15 TRBD2 TRBJ2-7 TRBV11-2 NA TGTGCCAGCAGCCACCGTACTAGCGGAGACTACGAGCAGTACTTC CASSHRTSGDYEQYF
14 NA TRBJ1-2 TRBV7-2 NA TGTGCCAGCAGCCGGCAGGGTGGGGACTATGGCTACACCTTC CASSRQGGDYGYTF
20 NA TRBJ2-3 TRBV19 NA TGTGCCAGTAGTATCGTAAAGGGGCGGATGTTGGTGCCTAGCACAGATACGCAGTATTTT CASSIVKGRMLVPSTDTQYF
15 TRBD2 TRBJ2-2 TRBV10-2 few TGCGCCAGCAGTCCCTTGAGCGGGATCGCCGGGGAGCTGTTTTTT CASSPLSGIAGELFF
15 NA TRBJ2-7 TRBV2 NA TGTGCCAGCAGTCTTAGCCAGGGCCAGAGCTACGAGCAGTACTTC CASSLSQGQSYEQYF
13 NA TRBJ1-5 TRBV21-1 NA TGTGCCAGCAGCGCCCTCATTTATCAGCCCCAGCATTTT CASSALIYQPQHF
14 NA TRBJ2-7 TRBV11-2 NA TGTGCCAGCAGCTTTTGGGACACGGTCTCCGAGCAGTACTTC CASSFWDTVSEQYF
13 NA TRBJ2-7 TRBV3-1/TRBV3-2 NA TGTGCCAGCAGCCTATCAAAGGCGTACGAGCAGTACTTC CASSLSKAYEQYF